This T cell receptor beta chain came from a study of T-cell memory formation after mild COVID-19. Study overall: TCR clusters were mostly donor specific.

TCRdb reprocessed the 5' RACE reads via MiXCR and lists one record per CDR3 protein. The repertoire includes 150,000 to 200,000 distinct CDR3 sequences, roughly 15% of them detected once, and 11% to 15% sits in the top ten. Findings and caveats of the study: Day 15 to 85 contracting clones showed balanced CD4/CD8; day 15 to 37 expanders favored CD4+. Contracting CD4+ clones sat mainly in CM and EM; CD8+ in EMRA.

This clonotype was seen only a few times. Its target is not known. Sequencing was carried out using PBMCs or a T cell subset sorted from them (not recorded which). This sequence was found in an adult woman who had mild COVID-19 (a few samples of this study predate the infection). Cell type and time point are not known.

CDR3 protein: CSADSFPYNEQFF. CDR3 sequence (DNA): TGCAGTGCCGACAGTTTCCCCTACAATGAGCAGTTCTTC. The rearrangement links TRBV20-1 to TRBJ2-1; maybe TRBD1 (5 bases). The CDR3 covers 13 residues. V lost 6 bases and J 2 bases, leaving 11 bases between the germline ends. Per the germline V gene, CDR1 is DFQATT and CDR2 is SNEGSKA (reference sequence).